A selection of T cell receptor beta chains follows, all from one sample in a study of lymphopenia after photon versus proton radiotherapy. Data came from immunoSEQ multiplex PCR; TCRdb stores just in-frame clones and leaves some out. The repertoire consists of some 33,000 clones, with roughly 90% occurring once and the leading ten covering around 6.5%. Specimen: peripheral blood, collected from a patient treated with photon-based radiotherapy. These receptors all stem from a woman between 45 and 60 years old with pancreatic cancer. The conserved cysteine and the conserved F or W are not part of the CDR3 here.

v_call: TRBV15; j_call: TRBJ2-2; cdr3_aa: ATSRGGLSRGTGELF
v_call: TRBV4-3; j_call: TRBJ1-1; cdr3_aa: ASSQDWGAWDTEAF
v_call: TRBV18; j_call: TRBJ1-4; cdr3_aa: ASSPGQGGEKLF
v_call: TRBV2; j_call: TRBJ1-2; cdr3_aa: ASSEALQGGGLGYT
v_call: TRBV28; j_call: TRBJ2-5; cdr3_aa: ASSARQSYQETQY
v_call: TRBV6-6; j_call: TRBJ1-1; cdr3_aa: ASSYKGGDTEAF
v_call: TRBV11-2; j_call: TRBJ2-5; cdr3_aa: ASSSGTSGTRETQY
v_call: TRBV6-6; j_call: TRBJ2-3; cdr3_aa: ASRSPTSDTQY
v_call: TRBV10-3; j_call: TRBJ1-1; cdr3_aa: AISGSGGPAAF
v_call: TRBV4-2; j_call: TRBJ2-7; cdr3_aa: ASSQGTSGTYEQY
v_call: TRBV6-5; j_call: TRBJ2-3; cdr3_aa: ASSYSRGGTDTQY
v_call: TRBV6-5; j_call: TRBJ1-5; cdr3_aa: ASTGLGRGHQPQH
v_call: TRBV29-1; j_call: TRBJ2-3; cdr3_aa: SVMTPGLAGDRQY
v_call: TRBV28; j_call: TRBJ2-7; cdr3_aa: ASSFIWGGSYEQY
v_call: TRBV20-1; j_call: TRBJ2-7; cdr3_aa: SARYNEQY
v_call: TRBV10-2; j_call: TRBJ2-5; cdr3_aa: ASSEDREGLLRYQETQY
v_call: TRBV6-1; j_call: TRBJ2-7; cdr3_aa: ASSESGRGYEQY
v_call: TRBV6-1; j_call: TRBJ1-5; cdr3_aa: ASSERGTDNQPQH
v_call: TRBV9; j_call: TRBJ2-3; cdr3_aa: ASSGTGQKGDTQY
v_call: TRBV9; j_call: TRBJ2-2; cdr3_aa: ASSPFRDRGTGELF
v_call: TRBV29-1; j_call: TRBJ1-1; cdr3_aa: SVEDRGGSRTEAF
v_call: TRBV29-1; j_call: TRBJ2-7; cdr3_aa: SVRTGAYEQY
v_call: TRBV7-9; j_call: TRBJ2-1; cdr3_aa: ATQTSRTSSNEQF
v_call: TRBV28; j_call: TRBJ2-7; cdr3_aa: ASSPHAGGSIYEQY
v_call: TRBV14; j_call: TRBJ2-7; cdr3_aa: ASSQEIRREQY
v_call: TRBV19; j_call: TRBJ2-1; cdr3_aa: ASSTQAGGGNEQF
v_call: TRBV19; j_call: TRBJ2-1; cdr3_aa: ASRRSGGHYNEQF
v_call: TRBV4-3; j_call: TRBJ2-7; cdr3_aa: ASSQDGGGPSDEQY
v_call: TRBV9; j_call: TRBJ1-3; cdr3_aa: ASSVGLDSGNTIY
v_call: TRBV5-1; j_call: TRBJ2-5; cdr3_aa: ASSLGQGRETQY
v_call: TRBV11-2; j_call: TRBJ2-1; cdr3_aa: ASSLGGRKGEQF
v_call: TRBV28; j_call: TRBJ2-7; cdr3_aa: AIEPSGRAEYEQY
v_call: TRBV12-1; j_call: TRBJ2-3; cdr3_aa: ASSPRLGSDTQY
v_call: TRBV19; j_call: TRBJ2-5; cdr3_aa: ASSPRGAGTSGRFETQY
v_call: TRBV14; j_call: TRBJ2-5; cdr3_aa: ASSQEWAYQETQY
v_call: TRBV19; j_call: TRBJ2-7; cdr3_aa: ASSSGLVGGTNEQY
v_call: TRBV19; j_call: TRBJ2-6; cdr3_aa: ASNPRTGANVLT
v_call: TRBV7-2; j_call: TRBJ2-7; cdr3_aa: ASSPRTTSYEQY
v_call: TRBV6-6; j_call: TRBJ2-7; cdr3_aa: ASRYEQY
v_call: TRBV14; j_call: TRBJ2-5; cdr3_aa: ASSQEAGLETQY
v_call: TRBV6-4; j_call: TRBJ2-2; cdr3_aa: ASSDGTGDTGELF
v_call: TRBV6-1; j_call: TRBJ2-7; cdr3_aa: ASSEGGHRSYEQY
v_call: TRBV7-9; j_call: TRBJ1-5; cdr3_aa: ASSESNQPQH
v_call: TRBV6-1; j_call: TRBJ1-2; cdr3_aa: ASSYQGDAYGYT
v_call: TRBV19; j_call: TRBJ1-1; cdr3_aa: ASSIAGSNTEAF
v_call: TRBV2; j_call: TRBJ2-7; cdr3_aa: ASSESRVGEQY
v_call: TRBV19; j_call: TRBJ1-1; cdr3_aa: ASSFIGLNTEAF